This T cell receptor beta chain was retrieved from a study of blood T cell repertoires in COVID-19. Study-wide background: Samples representing acute and convalescent COVID-19 were sourced from the United States, Italy and Spain.

Cohort allocation depended upon clinical history that participants reported. Between the trimmed V and J ends, which lost 3 bases and 3 bases, there was a span of 15 bases. CDR3 size: 16 residues. Germline assignment: CDR1 LNHDA and CDR2 SQIVND (reference sequence). The protocol was immunoSEQ multiplex PCR, while the TCRdb copy is restricted to in-frame clones and leaves out a portion. The repertoire holds just over 80,000 clones, with roughly 90% as singletons. This chain connects TRBV19 to TRBJ2-1, with D perhaps TRBD2 (5 bases). The source is a woman in her forties or fifties with acute COVID-19. The sample was PBMCs or T cells enriched from blood (not recorded which). DNA for the CDR3: TGTGCCAGTAGTATTTGGTCTAGCAGAAACTACAATGAGCAGTTCTTC. It encodes CASSIWSSRNYNEQFF. Full variable domain (remainder filled in from reference TRBV19 and TRBJ2-1): DGGITQSPKYLFRKEGQNVTLSCEQNLNHDAMYWYRQDPGQGLRLIYYSQIVNDFQKGDIAEGYSVSREKKESFPLTVTSAQKNPTAFYLCASSIWSSRNYNEQFFGPGTRLTVL.